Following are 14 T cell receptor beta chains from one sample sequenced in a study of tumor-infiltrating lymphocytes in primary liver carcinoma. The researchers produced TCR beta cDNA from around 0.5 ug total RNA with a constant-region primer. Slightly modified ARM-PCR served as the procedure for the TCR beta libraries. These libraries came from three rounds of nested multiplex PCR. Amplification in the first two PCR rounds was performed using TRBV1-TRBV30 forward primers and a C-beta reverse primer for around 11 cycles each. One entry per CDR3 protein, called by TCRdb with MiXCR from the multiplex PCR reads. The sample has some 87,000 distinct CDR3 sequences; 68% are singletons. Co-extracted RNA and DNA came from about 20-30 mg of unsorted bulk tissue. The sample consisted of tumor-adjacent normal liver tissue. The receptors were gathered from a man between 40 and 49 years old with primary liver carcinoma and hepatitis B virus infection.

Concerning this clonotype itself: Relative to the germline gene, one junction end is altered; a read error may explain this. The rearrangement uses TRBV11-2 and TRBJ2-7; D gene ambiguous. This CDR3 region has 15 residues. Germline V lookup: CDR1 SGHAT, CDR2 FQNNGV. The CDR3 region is CAISPTQLGHYEKYF. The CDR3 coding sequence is TGTGCCATCAGCCCTACACAGTTGGGCCACTACGAGAAGTACTTC.

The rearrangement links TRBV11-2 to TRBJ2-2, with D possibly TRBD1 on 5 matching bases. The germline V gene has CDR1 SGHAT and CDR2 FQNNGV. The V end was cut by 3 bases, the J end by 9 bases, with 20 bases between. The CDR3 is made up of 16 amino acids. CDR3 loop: CASSFTQGPNGWELFF. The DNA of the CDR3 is TGTGCCAGCAGCTTTACTCAGGGCCCCAACGGCTGGGAGCTGTTTTTT.

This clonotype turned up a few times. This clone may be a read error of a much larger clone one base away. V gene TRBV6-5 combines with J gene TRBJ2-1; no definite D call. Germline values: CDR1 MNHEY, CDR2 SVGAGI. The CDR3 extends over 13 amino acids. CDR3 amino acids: CASNYSSWNEQFF. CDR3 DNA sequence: TGTGCCAGCAATTACTCCAGTTGGAATGAGCAGTTCTTC.

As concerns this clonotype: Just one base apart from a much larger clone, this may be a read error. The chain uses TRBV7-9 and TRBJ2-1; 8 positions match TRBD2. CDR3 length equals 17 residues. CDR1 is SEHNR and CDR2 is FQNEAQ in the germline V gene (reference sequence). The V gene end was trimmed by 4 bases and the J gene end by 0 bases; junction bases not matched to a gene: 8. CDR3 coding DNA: TGTGCCAGCAGCTATTCGACTAGCGTGAGCTCCTACAATGAGCAGTTCTTC. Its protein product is CASSYSTSVSSYNEQFF. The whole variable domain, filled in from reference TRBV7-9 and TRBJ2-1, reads DTGVSQNPRHKITKRGQNVTFRCDPISEHNRLYWYRQTLGQGPEFLTYFQNEAQLEKSRLLSDRFSAERPKGSFSTLEIQRTEQGDSAMYLCASSYSTSVSSYNEQFFGPGTRLTVL.

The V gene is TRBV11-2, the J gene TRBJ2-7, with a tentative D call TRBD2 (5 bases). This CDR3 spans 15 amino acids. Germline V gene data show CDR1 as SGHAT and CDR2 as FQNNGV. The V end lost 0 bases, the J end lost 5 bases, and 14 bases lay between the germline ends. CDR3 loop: CASSLESGISDEQYF. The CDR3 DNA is TGTGCCAGCAGCTTAGAGTCCGGGATCTCTGACGAGCAGTACTTC.

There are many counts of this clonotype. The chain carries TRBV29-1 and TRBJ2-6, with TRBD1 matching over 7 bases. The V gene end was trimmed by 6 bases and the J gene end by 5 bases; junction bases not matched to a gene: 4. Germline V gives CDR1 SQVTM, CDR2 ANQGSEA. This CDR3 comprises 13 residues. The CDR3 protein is CSVMTGRANVLTF. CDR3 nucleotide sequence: TGCAGCGTGATGACAGGGAGGGCCAACGTCCTGACTTTC.

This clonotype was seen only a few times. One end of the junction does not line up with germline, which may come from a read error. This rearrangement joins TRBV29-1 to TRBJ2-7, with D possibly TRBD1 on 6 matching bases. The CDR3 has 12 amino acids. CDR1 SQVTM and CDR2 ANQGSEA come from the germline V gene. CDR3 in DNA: TGTAGCGTTGAGAGGGGGTTCGACGAGCAGTACTTC. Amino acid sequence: CSVERGFDEQYF.

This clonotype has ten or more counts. The CDR3 sequence: CASRGDSRIYEQYF. The DNA for the CDR3 is TGTGCCAGCCGAGGGGATTCTAGGATCTACGAGCAGTACTTC. J is TRBJ2-7 and V is TRBV6-6; D might be TRBD1 or TRBD2, each matching 5 bases. V lost 8 bases, J lost 3 bases, and 17 bases lay in between. CDR3 length equals 14 residues. CDR1 and CDR2 from the germline V gene are MNHNY and SVGAGI (reference sequence).

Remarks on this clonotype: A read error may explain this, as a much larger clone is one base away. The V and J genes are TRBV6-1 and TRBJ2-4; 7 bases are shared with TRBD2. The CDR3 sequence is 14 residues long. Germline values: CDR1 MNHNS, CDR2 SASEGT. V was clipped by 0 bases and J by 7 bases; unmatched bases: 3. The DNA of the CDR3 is TGTGCCAGCAGTGAAGCCGGGACTATGAACATTCAGTACTTC. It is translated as CASSEAGTMNIQYF.

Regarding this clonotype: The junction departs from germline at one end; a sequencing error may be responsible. Here the CDR3 reads CSVCGANILTF. CDR3 coding DNA: TGCAGCGTTTGTGGGGCCAACATCCTGACTTTC. The J gene is TRBJ2-6, the V gene TRBV29-1; D perhaps matches TRBD1 (5 bases). Germline-derived CDR1 and CDR2 are SQVTM and ANQGSEA. This CDR3 spans 11 amino acids.

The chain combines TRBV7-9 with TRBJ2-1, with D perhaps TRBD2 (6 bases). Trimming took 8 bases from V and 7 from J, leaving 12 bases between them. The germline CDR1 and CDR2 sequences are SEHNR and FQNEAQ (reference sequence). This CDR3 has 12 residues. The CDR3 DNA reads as TGTGCCAGCCTTACTAGCTCTAATGAGCAGTTCTTC. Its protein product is CASLTSSNEQFF.

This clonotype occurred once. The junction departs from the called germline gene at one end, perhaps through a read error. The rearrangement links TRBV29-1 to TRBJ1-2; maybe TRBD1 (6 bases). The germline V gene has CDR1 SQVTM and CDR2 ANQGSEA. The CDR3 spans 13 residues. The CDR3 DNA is TGCAGCGTTACAACAAGGGGGACGGATGGTTACACCTTC. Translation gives CSVTTRGTDGYTF.

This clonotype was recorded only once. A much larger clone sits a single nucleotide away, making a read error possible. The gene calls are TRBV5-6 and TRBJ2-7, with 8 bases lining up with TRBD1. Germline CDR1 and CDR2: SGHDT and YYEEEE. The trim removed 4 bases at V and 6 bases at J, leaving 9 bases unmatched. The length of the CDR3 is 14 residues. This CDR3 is CASSQDREKVEQYF. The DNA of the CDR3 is TGTGCCAGCAGCCAGGACAGGGAGAAGGTCGAGCAGTACTTC.

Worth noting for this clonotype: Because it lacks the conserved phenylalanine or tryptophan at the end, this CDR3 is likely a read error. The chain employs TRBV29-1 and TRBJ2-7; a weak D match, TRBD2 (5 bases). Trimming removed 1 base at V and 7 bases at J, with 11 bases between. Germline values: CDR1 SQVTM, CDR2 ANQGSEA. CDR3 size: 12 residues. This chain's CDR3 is CSVEGLGREQYL. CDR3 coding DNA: TGCAGCGTTGAAGGTCTAGGGAGAGAGCAGTACTTA.